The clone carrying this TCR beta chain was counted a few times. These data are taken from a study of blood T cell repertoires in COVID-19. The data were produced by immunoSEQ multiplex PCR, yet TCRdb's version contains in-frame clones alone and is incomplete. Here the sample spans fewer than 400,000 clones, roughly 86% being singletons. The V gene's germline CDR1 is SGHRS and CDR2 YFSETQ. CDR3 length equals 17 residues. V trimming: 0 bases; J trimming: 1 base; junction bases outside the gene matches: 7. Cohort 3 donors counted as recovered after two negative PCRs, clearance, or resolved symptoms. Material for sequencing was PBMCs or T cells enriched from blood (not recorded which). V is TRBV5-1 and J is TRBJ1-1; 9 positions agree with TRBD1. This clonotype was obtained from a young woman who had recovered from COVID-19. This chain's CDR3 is CASSLEQGAGTNTEAFF. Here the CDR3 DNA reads TGCGCCAGCAGCTTGGAACAGGGGGCAGGGACGAACACTGAAGCTTTCTTT.